This T cell receptor beta chain was recorded in a study of shared clonotypes between healthy human individuals. Findings and limits, study-wide: Depth was large, yet rarefaction showed that sorted-subset sequencing was incomplete.

V was shortened by 4 bases and J by 9 bases, with 13 bases between the two germline ends. The germline gives CDR1 SGHTA, CDR2 FQGTGA. CDR3 size: 13 residues. Here immunoSEQ multiplex PCR was the method, and the copy in TCRdb shows in-frame clones only, minus some. Counted here are more than 2,000,000 clones, over 90% occurring once; the ten biggest clones make up around 0.4%. A note on this clone: The target antigen is unknown.

All of the donors resided in Nashville, Tennessee, and each was a Caucasian adult. This chain uses TRBV7-3 with TRBJ2-1, with TRBD2 as a possible D gene (6 bases). The specimen was naive CD4+ T cells from PBMCs. The subset here: CD45RA+ positively selected. This clonotype originated in a man aged 18 to 35 in good health. Some clones in this sample may be carry-over from other donors' samples. The CDR3 region is CASSSVEGTEQFF. The DNA for the CDR3 is TGTGCCAGCAGCTCGGTGGAGGGAACTGAGCAGTTCTTC.